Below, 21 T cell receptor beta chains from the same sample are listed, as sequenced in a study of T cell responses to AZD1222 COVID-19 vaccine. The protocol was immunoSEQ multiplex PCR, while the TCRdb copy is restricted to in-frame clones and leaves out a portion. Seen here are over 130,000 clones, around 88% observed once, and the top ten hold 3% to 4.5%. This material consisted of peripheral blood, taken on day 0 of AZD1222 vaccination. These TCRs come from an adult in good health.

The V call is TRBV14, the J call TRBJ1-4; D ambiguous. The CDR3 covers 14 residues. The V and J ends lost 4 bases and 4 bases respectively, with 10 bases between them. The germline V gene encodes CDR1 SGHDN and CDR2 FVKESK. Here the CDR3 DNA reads TGTGCCAGCAGCCGGCTAGGCAGTAATGAAAAACTGTTTTTT. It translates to CASSRLGSNEKLFF.

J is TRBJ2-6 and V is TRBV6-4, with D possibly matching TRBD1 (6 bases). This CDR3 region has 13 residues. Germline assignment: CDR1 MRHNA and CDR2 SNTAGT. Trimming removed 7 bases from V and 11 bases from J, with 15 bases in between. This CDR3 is CASKFTGSDVLTF. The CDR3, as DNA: TGTGCCAGCAAATTTACAGGGTCAGACGTCCTGACTTTC.

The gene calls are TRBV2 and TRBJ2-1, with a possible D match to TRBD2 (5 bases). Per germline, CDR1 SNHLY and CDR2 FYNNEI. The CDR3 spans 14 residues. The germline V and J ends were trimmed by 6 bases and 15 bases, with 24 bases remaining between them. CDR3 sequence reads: CASSAQEEVGYRFF. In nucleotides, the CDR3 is TGTGCCAGCAGCGCGCAGGAGGAAGTGGGTTATCGGTTCTTC.

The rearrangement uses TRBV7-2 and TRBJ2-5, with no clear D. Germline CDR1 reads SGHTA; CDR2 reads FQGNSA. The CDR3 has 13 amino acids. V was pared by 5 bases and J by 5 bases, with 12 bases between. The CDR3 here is CASSGSSRETQYF. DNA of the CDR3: TGTGCCAGCAGCGGGTCATCGAGGGAGACCCAGTACTTC. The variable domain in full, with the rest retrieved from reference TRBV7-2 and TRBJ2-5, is GAGVSQSPSNKVTEKGKDVELRCDPISGHTALYWYRQSLGQGLEFLIYFQGNSAPDKSGLPSDRFSAERTGGSVSTLTIQRTQQEDSAVYLCASSGSSRETQYFGPGTRLLVL.

This CDR3 is CASSAFQAVTEAFF. In DNA form, the CDR3 reads TGTGCCAGCAGCGCATTCCAGGCTGTCACTGAAGCTTTCTTT. The rearrangement uses TRBV9 and TRBJ1-1; D is ambiguous. The CDR3 is 14 amino acids. Trimming stripped 3 bases from V and 4 bases from J, with 13 bases between. From germline, CDR1 is SGDLS and CDR2 YYNGEE.

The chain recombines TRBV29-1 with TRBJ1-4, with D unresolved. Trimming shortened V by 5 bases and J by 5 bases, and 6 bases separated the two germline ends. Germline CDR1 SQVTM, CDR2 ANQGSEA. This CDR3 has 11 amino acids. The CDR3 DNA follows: TGCAGCGTTAGGTCAAATGAAAAACTGTTTTTT. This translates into CSVRSNEKLFF.

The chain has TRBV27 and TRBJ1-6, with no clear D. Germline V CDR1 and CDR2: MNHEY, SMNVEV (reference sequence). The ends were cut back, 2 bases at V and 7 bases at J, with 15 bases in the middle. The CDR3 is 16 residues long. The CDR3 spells CASSLPRKGRNSPLHF. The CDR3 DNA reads TGTGCCAGCAGTTTACCCCGTAAGGGTAGAAATTCACCCCTCCACTTT.

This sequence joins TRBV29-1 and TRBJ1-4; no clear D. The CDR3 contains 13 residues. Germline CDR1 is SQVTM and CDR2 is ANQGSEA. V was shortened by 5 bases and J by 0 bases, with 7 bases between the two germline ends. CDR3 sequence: CSVKASTNEKLFF. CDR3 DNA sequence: TGCAGCGTTAAGGCGTCAACTAATGAAAAACTGTTTTTT.

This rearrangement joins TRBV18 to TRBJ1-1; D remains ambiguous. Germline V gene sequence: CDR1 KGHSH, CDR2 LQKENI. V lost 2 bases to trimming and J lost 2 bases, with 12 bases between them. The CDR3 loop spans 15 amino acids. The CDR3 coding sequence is TGTGCCAGCTCACCAGAGACGGTACTAAACACTGAAGCTTTCTTT. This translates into CASSPETVLNTEAFF.

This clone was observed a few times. The CDR3 nucleotides are TGCAGCGTGGGGACTGGACGGAATCAGCCCCAGCATTTT. Protein: CSVGTGRNQPQHF. The chain couples TRBV29-1 to TRBJ1-5; D is possibly TRBD1 (5 bases). Trimming took 6 bases from V and 4 from J, leaving 13 bases between them. The CDR3 covers 13 residues. Germline V CDR1 and CDR2: SQVTM, ANQGSEA.

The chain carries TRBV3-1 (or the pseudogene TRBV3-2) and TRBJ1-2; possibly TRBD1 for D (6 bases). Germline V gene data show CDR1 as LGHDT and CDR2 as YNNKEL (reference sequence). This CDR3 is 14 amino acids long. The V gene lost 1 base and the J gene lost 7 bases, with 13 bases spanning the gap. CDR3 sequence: CASSQGSGALGYTF. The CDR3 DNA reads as TGTGCCAGCAGCCAAGGGTCGGGGGCGCTTGGCTACACCTTC.

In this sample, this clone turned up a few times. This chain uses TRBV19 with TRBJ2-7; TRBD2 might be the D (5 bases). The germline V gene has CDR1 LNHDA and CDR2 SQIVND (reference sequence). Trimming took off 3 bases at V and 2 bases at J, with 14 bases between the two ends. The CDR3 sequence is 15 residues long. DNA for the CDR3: TGTGCCAGTAGTATCGGACTCGTTGGGCCCTACGAGCAGTACTTC. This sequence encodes CASSIGLVGPYEQYF.

Here the CDR3 DNA reads TGCGCCAGCAGCCAAGAGGCCCTAGCGGGATTTACCGGGGAGCTGTTTTTT. Amino acid sequence: CASSQEALAGFTGELFF. The chain recombines TRBV4-1 with TRBJ2-2; 9 bases match TRBD2. CDR1 and CDR2 from the germline V gene are MGHRA and YSYEKL. After removal of 0 bases from V and 5 bases from J, the junction contained 7 bases not matched to a gene. This CDR3 spans 17 amino acids.

The CDR3: CASRSQGIPGANVLTF. CDR3 sequence (DNA): TGCGCCAGCAGGTCCCAGGGTATTCCTGGGGCCAACGTCCTGACTTTC. The rearrangement links TRBV5-1 to TRBJ2-6, with D possibly matching TRBD1 (5 bases). V gave up 5 bases and J gave up 2 bases, with 14 bases separating them. Per the germline V gene, CDR1 is SGHRS and CDR2 is YFSETQ. This CDR3 has 16 residues.

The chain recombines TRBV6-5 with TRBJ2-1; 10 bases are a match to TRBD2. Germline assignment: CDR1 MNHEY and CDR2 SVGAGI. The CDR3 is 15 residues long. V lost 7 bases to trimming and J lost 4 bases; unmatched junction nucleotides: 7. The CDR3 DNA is TGTGCCAGCACTCTTGCTAGCGGGGGTTACAATGAGCAGTTCTTC. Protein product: CASTLASGGYNEQFF.

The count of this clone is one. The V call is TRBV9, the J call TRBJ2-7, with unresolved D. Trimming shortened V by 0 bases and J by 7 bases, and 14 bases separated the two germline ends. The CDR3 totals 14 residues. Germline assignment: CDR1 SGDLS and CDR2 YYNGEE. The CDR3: CASSVARRGGEQYF. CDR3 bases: TGTGCCAGCAGCGTAGCCAGGCGAGGTGGAGAGCAGTACTTC.

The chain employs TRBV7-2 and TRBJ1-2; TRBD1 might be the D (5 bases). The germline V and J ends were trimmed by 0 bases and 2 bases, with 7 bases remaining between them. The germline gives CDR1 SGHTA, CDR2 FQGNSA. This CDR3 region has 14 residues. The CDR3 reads CASSLAAGNYGYTF. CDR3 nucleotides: TGTGCCAGCAGCTTAGCGGCAGGGAACTATGGCTACACCTTC.

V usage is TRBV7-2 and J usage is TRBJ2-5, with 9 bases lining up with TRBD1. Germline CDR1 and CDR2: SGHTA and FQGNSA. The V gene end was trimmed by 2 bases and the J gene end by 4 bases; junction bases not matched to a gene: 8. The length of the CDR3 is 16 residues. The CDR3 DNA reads TGTGCCAGCAGCTTAACAGGGGGCTCAGGAGGAGAGACCCAGTACTTC. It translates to CASSLTGGSGGETQYF.

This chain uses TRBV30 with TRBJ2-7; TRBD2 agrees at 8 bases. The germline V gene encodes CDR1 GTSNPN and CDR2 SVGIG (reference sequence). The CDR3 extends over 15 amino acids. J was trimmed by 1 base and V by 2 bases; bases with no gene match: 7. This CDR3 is CAWSPPTSGSYEQYF. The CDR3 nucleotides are TGTGCCTGGAGTCCCCCAACTAGCGGTTCCTACGAGCAGTACTTC. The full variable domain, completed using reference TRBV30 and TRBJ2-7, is SQTIHQWPATLVQPVGSPLSLECTVEGTSNPNLYWYRQAAGRGLQLLFYSVGIGQISSEVPQNLSASRPQDRQFILSSKKLLLSDSGFYLCAWSPPTSGSYEQYFGPGTRLTVT.

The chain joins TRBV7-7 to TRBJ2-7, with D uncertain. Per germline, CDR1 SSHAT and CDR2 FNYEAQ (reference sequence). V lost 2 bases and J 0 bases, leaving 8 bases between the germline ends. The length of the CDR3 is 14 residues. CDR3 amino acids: CASSLSPSSYEQYF. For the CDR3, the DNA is TGTGCCAGCAGCTTATCCCCGAGCTCCTACGAGCAGTACTTC.

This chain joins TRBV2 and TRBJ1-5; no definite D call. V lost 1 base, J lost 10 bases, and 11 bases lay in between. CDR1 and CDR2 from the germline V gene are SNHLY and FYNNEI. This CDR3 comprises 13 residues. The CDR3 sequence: CASSEESGYPQHF. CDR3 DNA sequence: TGTGCCAGCAGTGAAGAGTCAGGTTATCCCCAGCATTTT.